These 22 T cell receptor beta chains came from one sample sequenced in a study of cytomegalovirus exposure and HLA in healthy donors. The PCR made use of 60 Vbeta and 13 Jbeta primers. TCRdb's copy holds only in-frame clones and misses some; the assay was immunoSEQ multiplex PCR. The profile shows under 130,000 clones, approximately 72% of them singletons. Sample: PBMCs. The receptors shown here come from a man aged 30-40 years in good health and CMV-seronegative.

This sequence joins TRBV5-4 and TRBJ1-2; D is possibly TRBD1 (5 bases). Trimming pared 4 bases from V and 4 bases from J, leaving 17 bases between. Germline V gene data show CDR1 as SGHNT and CDR2 as YYREEE (reference sequence). There are 15 residues in the CDR3. The DNA of the CDR3 is TGTGCCAGCAGCCCTAGACAGAGCTTTAGCTATGGCTACACCTTC. Translating it yields CASSPRQSFSYGYTF.

The chain has TRBV4-3 and TRBJ2-7, with 7 bases fitting TRBD2. With 0 bases clipped from V and 3 bases from J, the junction kept 5 bases outside the gene matches. This CDR3 comprises 15 residues. Germline V lookup: CDR1 LGHNA, CDR2 YSLEER. The CDR3 is CASSQDLGGVYEQYF. The CDR3 DNA sequence: TGCGCCAGCAGCCAAGATCTGGGGGGGGTCTACGAGCAGTACTTC.

J is TRBJ2-7 and V is TRBV10-2; 10 nucleotides agree with TRBD1. V was clipped by 6 bases and J by 6 bases; unmatched bases: 8. The germline V gene encodes CDR1 WSHSY and CDR2 SAAADI. The CDR3 loop spans 14 amino acids. Here the CDR3 reads CASSATGGKGEQYF. The CDR3 DNA reads as TGCGCCAGCAGCGCGACAGGGGGCAAGGGCGAGCAGTACTTC.

V usage is TRBV6-4 and J usage is TRBJ2-3, with 7 bases matching TRBD2. V shed 5 bases and J 8 bases; nucleotides not matched to a gene: 10. Looked up from germline, CDR1 is MRHNA and CDR2 is SNTAGT. The CDR3 is 14 residues long. In DNA form, the CDR3 reads TGTGCCAGCAGTCCCACTAGCGTGAGGGGTACGCAGTATTTT. This gives the protein CASSPTSVRGTQYF.

The rearrangement uses TRBV25-1 and TRBJ1-1, with 7 bases fitting TRBD1. In germline, CDR1 is MGHDK, CDR2 SYGVNS. The junction had 2 bases not matched to a gene; V was cut back by 4 bases and J by 0 bases. The CDR3 is 14 residues long. CDR3 DNA sequence: TGTGCCAGCAGTGTGACAGGGATGAACACTGAAGCTTTCTTT. It is translated as CASSVTGMNTEAFF.

The V call is TRBV9, the J call TRBJ2-7, with 13 bases aligning to TRBD2. Germline loops: CDR1 SGDLS, CDR2 YYNGEE. Trimming cost V 0 bases and J 5 bases; bases outside gene matches: 2. This CDR3 region has 15 residues. CDR3 in amino acids: CASSVETSGRNEQYF. CDR3 DNA: TGTGCCAGCAGCGTAGAGACTAGCGGGAGGAACGAGCAGTACTTC. Full variable domain (missing parts from reference TRBV9 and TRBJ2-7): DSGVTQTPKHLITATGQRVTLRCSPRSGDLSVYWYQQSLDQGLQFLIQYYNGEERAKGNILERFSAQQFPDLHSELNLSSLELGDSALYFCASSVETSGRNEQYFGPGTRLTVT.

The chain links TRBV5-6 to TRBJ1-2; 8 bases are a match to TRBD1. From germline, CDR1 is SGHDT and CDR2 YYEEEE. CDR3 length equals 14 residues. J lost 0 bases, V lost 5 bases, and 3 bases had no gene match. The CDR3 nucleotides read TGTGCCAGCAGGCGGACAGGGTCTAACTATGGCTACACCTTC. Residues: CASRRTGSNYGYTF.

The chain recombines TRBV28 with TRBJ2-1, with 7 bases that match TRBD2. This CDR3 region has 18 residues. From germline, CDR1 is MDHEN and CDR2 SYDVKM. V gave up 7 bases and J gave up 0 bases; unmatched junction bases: 15. The CDR3 nucleotides read TGTGCCAGCACTTTTGGGAGGGTGGGATTTATCTCCTACAATGAGCAGTTCTTC. The encoded protein is CASTFGRVGFISYNEQFF.

The gene calls are TRBV10-1 and TRBJ2-6; D not certain. CDR1 WNHNN and CDR2 SYGVQD come from the germline V gene (reference sequence). This CDR3 contains 13 residues. The V gene lost 5 bases and the J gene lost 2 bases, with 4 bases spanning the gap. CDR3 nucleotides: TGCGCCAGCAGTACTACTGGGGCCAACGTCCTGACTTTC. Its protein is CASSTTGANVLTF.

A single count supports this clone. The chain recombines TRBV6-6 with TRBJ2-3; TRBD2 matches at 7 bases. CDR1 and CDR2 from the germline V gene are MNHNY and SVGAGI (reference sequence). This CDR3 has 16 residues. V shed 8 bases and J 3 bases; nucleotides not matched to a gene: 14. As DNA, the CDR3 is TGTGCCAGCTCGCCCAGTTATAGCGGGTCAACAGATACGCAGTATTTT. Amino acids: CASSPSYSGSTDTQYF.

V is TRBV2 and J is TRBJ2-5; TRBD2 matches 7 bases. Matching the DNA end better, TRBJ2-7 makes the J call doubtful. This CDR3 has 15 amino acids. Germline CDR1 reads SNHLY; CDR2 reads FYNNEI. CDR3 protein: CASSRGGASGYEQYF. The DNA of the CDR3 is TGTGCCAGCAGTCGGGGTGGGGCTAGCGGCTACGAGCAGTACTTC.

The J gene is TRBJ2-7, the V gene TRBV29-1; 11 nucleotides line up with TRBD2. The V gene's germline CDR1 is SQVTM and CDR2 ANQGSEA. Trimming took 1 base from V and 7 from J; bases not matched to a gene: 12. The length of the CDR3 is 16 residues. The CDR3 DNA is TGCAGCGTTGAAGCCGGGACTAGCGGAGCCCGGGGAGAGCAGTACTTC. It encodes CSVEAGTSGARGEQYF.

This rearrangement joins TRBV7-2 to TRBJ2-7, with 7 bases aligning to TRBD1. CDR3 length equals 12 residues. V was pared by 6 bases and J by 7 bases, with 6 bases of the junction left unmatched. Per the germline V gene, CDR1 is SGHTA and CDR2 is FQGNSA. The CDR3 sequence is CASRRQGDEQYF. In DNA form, the CDR3 reads TGTGCCAGCAGACGACAGGGTGATGAGCAGTACTTC.

The genes are TRBV5-1 and TRBJ2-7; TRBD1 matches 7 bases. The CDR3 runs 14 residues. The J segment lost 2 bases and the V segment lost 3 bases, leaving 5 bases of the junction unmatched. Germline V CDR1 and CDR2: SGHRS, YFSETQ. CDR3 protein: CASSYRDSPYEQYF. The CDR3 bases are TGCGCCAGCAGCTACCGGGACAGCCCCTACGAGCAGTACTTC.

The rearrangement joins TRBV6-5 to TRBJ2-5; TRBD1 matches at 8 bases. The V gene end was trimmed by 7 bases and the J gene end by 6 bases; junction bases not matched to a gene: 7. This CDR3 comprises 13 residues. Germline assignment: CDR1 MNHEY and CDR2 SVGAGI. The CDR3 nucleotides read TGTGCCAGCACGACAGGGGAGTTAAAGACCCAGTACTTC. Translating gives CASTTGELKTQYF.

This chain connects TRBV4-2 to TRBJ2-5, with 12 nucleotides matching TRBD2. Trimming cost V 1 base and J 3 bases; bases outside gene matches: 0. The CDR3 covers 15 residues. The germline V gene encodes CDR1 LGHNA and CDR2 YNFKEQ. CDR3 in amino acids: CASSQGLAGEETQYF. CDR3 sequence (DNA): TGTGCCAGCAGCCAAGGACTAGCGGGAGAAGAGACCCAGTACTTC.

This clone was observed a single time. This chain connects TRBV9 to TRBJ2-3, with TRBD1 matching 9 bases. Per germline, CDR1 SGDLS and CDR2 YYNGEE. The ends lost 3 bases at V and 2 bases at J; junction bases unmatched: 4. The CDR3 spans 15 residues. The CDR3 coding sequence is TGTGCCAGCAGCGAACAGGGGGCGCTCACAGATACGCAGTATTTT. This codes for CASSEQGALTDTQYF.

The chain carries TRBV7-9 and TRBJ2-1; TRBD1 aligns across 11 bases. J gave up 3 bases and V 5 bases, and 3 bases lay outside the gene matches. This CDR3 comprises 15 residues. Germline V gives CDR1 SEHNR, CDR2 FQNEAQ (reference sequence). For the CDR3, the DNA is TGTGCCAGCAGCCGGGACAGGGGGAGCTACAATGAGCAGTTCTTC. Protein sequence: CASSRDRGSYNEQFF.

With regard to this clone: Germline and junction disagree at one end, which may indicate a read error. The gene calls are TRBV4-3 and TRBJ2-7, with TRBD1 as a possible D gene (6 bases). The CDR3 is 14 residues long. Germline lookup yields CDR1 LGHNA and CDR2 YSLEER. The DNA of the CDR3 is TGCGCCAGCAGCCAAGATCAGGGGTCCTTCGAGCAGTACTTC. Protein: CASSQDQGSFEQYF.

This chain's CDR3 is CASSVWGQGDNEQFF. In nucleotides, the CDR3 is TGTGCCAGCAGCGTATGGGGACAGGGGGATAATGAGCAGTTCTTC. The chain has TRBV9 and TRBJ2-1; 11 nucleotides match TRBD1. Germline assignment: CDR1 SGDLS and CDR2 YYNGEE. Trimming at V came to 1 base and at J to 7 bases, leaving 4 bases not matched to a gene. This CDR3 is built from 15 residues.

This clone was seen just once. This chain uses TRBV15 with TRBJ1-5; weak D call: TRBD1 (5 bases). Trimming left V 3 bases short and J 0 bases short, with 9 bases between. The CDR3 has 15 amino acids. Germline V lookup: CDR1 LNHNV, CDR2 YYDKDF (reference sequence). This CDR3 is CATSRDQGSNQPQHF. Here the CDR3 DNA reads TGTGCCACCAGCAGGGATCAGGGTAGCAATCAGCCCCAGCATTTT.

The rearrangement links TRBV11-3 to TRBJ2-3, with TRBD1 matching over 9 bases. This CDR3 comprises 13 residues. In germline, CDR1 is SGHNT, CDR2 YENEEA. V lost 5 bases and J lost 6; bases outside the gene matches: 3. CDR3 nucleotide sequence: TGTGCCAGCAGCAGACAGGGGGTGGATACGCAGTATTTT. Translated, it gives CASSRQGVDTQYF.